This TCR beta chain was identified during a study of shared clonotypes between healthy human individuals. About the study: Each donor's CD8 memory used one plate, CD8 naive two, each CD4 subset three. Study-level results: The sharing of 5% to 6.5% of naive CD4 clonotypes was seen across a few donors.

Assay: immunoSEQ multiplex PCR; the TCRdb copy retains only in-frame clones and omits some. The table includes approximately 1,500,000 clones, roughly 96% detected once. The CDR3 totals 19 residues. Germline V gene sequence: CDR1 SGHVS, CDR2 FQNEAQ. Germline trimming cut 2 bases from V and 4 bases from J; bases unmatched to any gene: 17. Participating donors were healthy, HIV-negative adults free of recent acute infections or vaccinations. Points on this clone: Its target is not known.

J is TRBJ2-1 and V is TRBV7-8; 7 bases line up with TRBD2. Sequenced material: naive CD4+ T cells sorted from blood. The subset is: CD45RA+ positively selected. This TCR derives from a man younger than 40 in good health. The CDR3 loop reads CASSLRGGVSTGPYNEQFF. CDR3 in DNA: TGTGCCAGCAGCTTACGCGGGGGAGTATCAACGGGCCCATACAATGAGCAGTTCTTC.